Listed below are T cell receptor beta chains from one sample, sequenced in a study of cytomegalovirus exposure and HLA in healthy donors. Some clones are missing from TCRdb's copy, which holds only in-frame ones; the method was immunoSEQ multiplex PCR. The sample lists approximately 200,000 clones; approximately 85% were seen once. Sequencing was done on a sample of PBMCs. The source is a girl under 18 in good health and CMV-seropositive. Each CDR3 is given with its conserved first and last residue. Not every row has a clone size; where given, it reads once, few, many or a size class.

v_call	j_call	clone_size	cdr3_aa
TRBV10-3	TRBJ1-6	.	CASQRGADDNSPLHF
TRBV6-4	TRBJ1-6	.	CASMFGSSPLHF
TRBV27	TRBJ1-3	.	CASKPPPGERGNTIYF
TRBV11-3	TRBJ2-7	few	CASSPRTSGEYEQYF
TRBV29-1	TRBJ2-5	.	CSASGAAQETQYF
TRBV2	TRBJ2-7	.	CASGTRQSSYEQYF
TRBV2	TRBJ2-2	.	CASILFGELFF
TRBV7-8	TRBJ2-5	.	CASSLVAVWETQYF
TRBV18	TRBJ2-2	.	CASSPIVTGELFF
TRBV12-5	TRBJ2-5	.	CASGPPSVDQETQYF
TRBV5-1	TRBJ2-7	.	CASSLVPAGVREQYF
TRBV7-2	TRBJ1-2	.	CASSLDFANYGYTF
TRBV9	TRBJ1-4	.	CASSAGGPSTNEKLFF
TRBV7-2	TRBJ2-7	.	CASSFRAGGSSYEQYF
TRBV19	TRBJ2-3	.	CASSCGTSGVDTQYF
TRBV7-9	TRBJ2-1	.	CASSLWGSGGAYEQFF
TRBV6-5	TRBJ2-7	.	CASSRQGAPNEQYF
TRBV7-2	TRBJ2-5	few	CASSLVGGAQETQYF
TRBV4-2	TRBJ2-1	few	CASSAGTRSYEQFF
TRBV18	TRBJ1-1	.	CASSPPLNTEAFF
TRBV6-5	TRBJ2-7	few	CASSRTSGATYEQYF
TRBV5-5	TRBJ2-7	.	CASSTGHRYEQYF
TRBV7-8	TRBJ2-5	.	CASTREGTSETQYF
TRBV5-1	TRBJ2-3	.	CASSLPLAGETDTQYF
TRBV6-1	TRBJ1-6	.	CASSELGQGVNSPLHF
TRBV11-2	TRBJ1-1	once	CASSQLGVPQRDTEAFF
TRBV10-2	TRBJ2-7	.	CASSEAGRREQYF
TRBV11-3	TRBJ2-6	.	CASSPETGGLPSGANVLTF
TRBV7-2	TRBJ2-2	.	CASSTSTGRAGELFF
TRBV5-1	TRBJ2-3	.	CASSLGGGRFLDTQYF
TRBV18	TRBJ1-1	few	CASSPPVGTANTEAFF
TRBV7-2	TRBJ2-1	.	CASSFPSPGLPAEQFF
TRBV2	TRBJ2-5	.	CASSGGTSGDQETQYF
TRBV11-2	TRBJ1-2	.	CASSLDLGPYGYTF
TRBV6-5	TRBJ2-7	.	CASSSYPTSGPYEQYF
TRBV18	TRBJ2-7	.	CASSPSSGGARPYEQYF
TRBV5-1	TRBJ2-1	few	CASSLTGGYNEQFF
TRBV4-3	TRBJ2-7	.	CASSQGLAGGPEEQYF
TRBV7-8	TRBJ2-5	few	CASQLEVVYF
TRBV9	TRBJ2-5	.	CASSALGSGMQETQYF
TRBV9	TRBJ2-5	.	CASSVGGSRVETQYF
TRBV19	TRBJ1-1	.	CASSEGTGLTEAFF
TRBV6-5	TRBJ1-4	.	CASSLLTGEEEKLFF
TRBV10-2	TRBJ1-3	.	CASTPGQGYGNTIYF
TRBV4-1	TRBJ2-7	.	CASSQDPTGEQYF
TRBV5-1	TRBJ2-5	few	CASSREETQYF
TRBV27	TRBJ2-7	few	CASSFSTSGVYEQYF
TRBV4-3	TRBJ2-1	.	CASSLSPSGTEQFF
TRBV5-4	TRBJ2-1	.	CASSFLGGGAHAEQFF